This entry lists 25 T cell receptor beta chains sequenced from one sample in a study of blood T cell repertoires in COVID-19 (TCRdb year 2020). Receptors were amplified or captured by the immunoSEQ multiplex PCR assay. Here the immuneACCESS table is served through TCRdb, limited to in-frame sequences with V and J called. Missing clones are a known gap in these copies; in checked studies unresolved V genes cover under half, and the rest lacks a known reason. For this sample there are 250,000 to 300,000 clones; 75% to 90% appear just once. Of the sample, about 9.3% is held by the ten largest clones. What was sequenced was PBMCs or T cells enriched from blood (not recorded which). These receptor sequences come from a man aged 35-49 years who had recovered from COVID-19.

This clone appeared a few times. J is TRBJ2-4 and V is TRBV6-1; TRBD1 agrees at 7 bases. This CDR3 is 17 amino acids long. Germline V gene sequence: CDR1 MNHNS, CDR2 SASEGT. V lost 3 bases and J lost 0; bases outside the gene matches: 8. CDR3 sequence (DNA): TGTGCCAGCAGTGATAAAACGGGACAGATAGCCAAAAACATTCAGTACTTC. Translation: CASSDKTGQIAKNIQYF.

This clone has only a few counts. The CDR3 region is CASSQVNREIYGYTF. The CDR3 DNA reads as TGTGCCAGCAGCCAAGTGAACAGGGAAATCTATGGCTACACCTTC. This rearrangement joins TRBV3-1 (or the pseudogene TRBV3-2) to TRBJ1-2, with a possible D match to TRBD1 (6 bases). Germline V gene sequence: CDR1 LGHDT, CDR2 YNNKEL (reference sequence). This CDR3 spans 15 amino acids. V lost 1 base and J lost 4, with 13 bases in between.

This chain connects TRBV2 to TRBJ2-7; TRBD1 matches 7 bases. Germline V gene sequence: CDR1 SNHLY, CDR2 FYNNEI. Trimming at V came to 6 bases and at J to 1 base, leaving 9 bases not matched to a gene. The CDR3 consists of 15 residues. The CDR3 DNA is TGTGCCAGCAGCCTTGAGGGGGCTATTTCCTACGAGCAGTACTTC. Translated, it gives CASSLEGAISYEQYF.

The CDR3 DNA follows: TGTGCCAGTAGTACATGGACAGGGGGCTGGTACGAGCAGTACTTC. It translates to CASSTWTGGWYEQYF. This chain uses TRBV19 with TRBJ2-7; 11 nucleotides line up with TRBD1. Per the germline V gene, CDR1 is LNHDA and CDR2 is SQIVND (reference sequence). CDR3 length: 15 amino acids. The V gene end was trimmed by 4 bases and the J gene end by 4 bases; junction bases not matched to a gene: 6.

This clone was observed a few times. The V and J genes are TRBV12-5 and TRBJ1-5, with 7 bases that match TRBD1. Trimming at V came to 6 bases and at J to 1 base, leaving 6 bases not matched to a gene. Per the germline V gene, CDR1 is LGHNT and CDR2 is FRNRAP. This CDR3 spans 15 amino acids. The CDR3 DNA reads as TGTGCTAGTGGAGCGACAGGGCGAAGCAATCAGCCCCAGCATTTT. Its translation is CASGATGRSNQPQHF.

The V call is TRBV18, the J call TRBJ2-1, with TRBD2 matching over 10 bases. The ends lost 2 bases at V and 5 bases at J; junction bases unmatched: 6. The germline V gene has CDR1 KGHSH and CDR2 LQKENI. The CDR3 totals 16 residues. Written as DNA, the CDR3 is TGTGCCAGCTCACCAGAGGTAGCGGGAGGAAACAATGAGCAGTTCTTC. It encodes CASSPEVAGGNNEQFF.

The chain is built from TRBV6-1 and TRBJ1-1; D is perhaps TRBD1 (5 bases). Trimming cost V 1 base and J 1 base, with 13 bases left between them. Germline V lookup: CDR1 MNHNS, CDR2 SASEGT. The CDR3 contains 16 residues. This CDR3 reads CASSEVARGGNTEAFF. The DNA for the CDR3 is TGTGCCAGCAGTGAAGTGGCACGGGGGGGGAACACTGAAGCTTTCTTT.

The chain employs TRBV11-1 and TRBJ2-7; tentative D call: TRBD1 (6 bases). The germline V gene has CDR1 SGHAT and CDR2 FQDESV (reference sequence). CDR3 length: 14 amino acids. V gave up 2 bases and J gave up 3 bases, with 11 bases separating them. The CDR3 DNA reads TGTGCCAGCAGCTTACAGCAGGGGATCTACGAGCAGTACTTC. Encoded protein: CASSLQQGIYEQYF.

V is TRBV24-1 and J is TRBJ2-1; 13 bases line up with TRBD2. The CDR3 is 16 residues long. Germline V lookup: CDR1 KGHDR, CDR2 SFDVKD. V shed 4 bases, J shed 9 bases, and the junction held 8 bases outside the gene matches. The CDR3 DNA reads TGTGCCACCAGTGACCCCACTAGCGGGGGGGCCGGTGAGCAGTTCTTC. Protein product: CATSDPTSGGAGEQFF.

CDR3 in amino acids: CASSATDANYGYTF. Here the CDR3 DNA reads TGTGCCAGCAGTGCGACAGACGCTAACTATGGCTACACCTTC. The genes are TRBV27 and TRBJ1-2; perhaps TRBD1 as D (5 bases). CDR1 is MNHEY, CDR2 SMNVEV, per germline (reference sequence). The CDR3 contains 14 residues. V was clipped by 5 bases and J by 0 bases, with 10 bases between them.

The rearrangement joins TRBV3-1 (or the pseudogene TRBV3-2) to TRBJ1-6; D remains ambiguous. The CDR3 covers 14 residues. The V end lost 1 base, the J end lost 7 bases, and 8 bases lay between the germline ends. The germline V gene has CDR1 LGHDT and CDR2 YNNKEL (reference sequence). CDR3 loop: CASSQGQINSPLHF. The CDR3, as DNA: TGTGCCAGCAGCCAAGGGCAGATAAATTCACCCCTCCACTTT.

This rearrangement joins TRBV2 to TRBJ1-2, with 9 bases lining up with TRBD1. V was pared by 2 bases and J by 5 bases, with 3 bases of the junction left unmatched. The CDR3 contains 14 residues. Germline V CDR1 and CDR2: SNHLY, FYNNEI. CDR3: CASSEQGQGYGYTF. As DNA, the CDR3 is TGTGCCAGCAGTGAACAAGGACAGGGGTATGGCTACACCTTC. Supplemented by reference TRBV2 and TRBJ1-2, the full variable domain reads EPEVTQTPSHQVTQMGQEVILRCVPISNHLYFYWYRQILGQKVEFLVSFYNNEISEKSEIFDDQFSVERPDGSNFTLKIRSTKLEDSAMYFCASSEQGQGYGYTFGSGTRLTVV.

This chain joins TRBV3-1 (or the pseudogene TRBV3-2) and TRBJ1-5; a weak D match, TRBD1 (6 bases). CDR1 is LGHDT and CDR2 is YNNKEL in the germline V gene (reference sequence). V was trimmed by 4 bases and J by 5 bases, leaving 9 bases between them. The CDR3 loop spans 13 amino acids. CDR3 DNA sequence: TGTGCCAGCAGCCTCCGGACAGATCAGCCCCAGCATTTT. Its protein product is CASSLRTDQPQHF.

V and J are TRBV7-8 and TRBJ2-1; TRBD1 is a possible D gene (7 bases). The germline V and J ends were trimmed by 5 bases and 6 bases, with 20 bases remaining between them. The germline gives CDR1 SGHVS, CDR2 FQNEAQ. The CDR3 sequence is 16 residues long. CDR3: CASSPRRDSTFNEQFF. In DNA form, the CDR3 reads TGTGCCAGCAGCCCAAGGAGGGACAGTACCTTCAATGAGCAGTTCTTC.

The chain links TRBV11-2 to TRBJ1-1, with 9 bases fitting TRBD1. The CDR3 runs to 15 residues. The germline V gene encodes CDR1 SGHAT and CDR2 FQNNGV. After removal of 3 bases from V and 5 bases from J, the junction contained 7 bases not matched to a gene. CDR3 in amino acids: CASSFQRQGGTEAFF. The CDR3 DNA is TGTGCCAGCAGCTTTCAAAGACAGGGGGGAACTGAAGCTTTCTTT.

This clone was seen only once. The V gene is TRBV7-2, the J gene TRBJ1-3; possibly TRBD1 for D (5 bases). The CDR3 consists of 15 residues. Trimming pared 5 bases from V and 4 bases from J, leaving 15 bases between. In germline, CDR1 is SGHTA, CDR2 FQGNSA. The CDR3 DNA reads TGTGCCAGCAGCCCTGCGCAGGGCGCAGGAAACACCATATATTTT. This translates into CASSPAQGAGNTIYF.

The chain has TRBV7-2 and TRBJ2-5; D may be TRBD1 (6 bases). V lost 3 bases and J 4 bases, leaving 12 bases between the germline ends. This CDR3 has 14 amino acids. Per germline, CDR1 SGHTA and CDR2 FQGNSA. This CDR3 reads CASSLSGAGETQYF. The CDR3 nucleotides are TGTGCCAGCAGCTTGTCAGGGGCGGGAGAGACCCAGTACTTC.

This chain links TRBV5-1 with TRBJ1-2, with a possible D match to TRBD1 (6 bases). Germline V lookup: CDR1 SGHRS, CDR2 YFSETQ. This CDR3 is built from 14 residues. The germline V and J ends were trimmed by 1 base and 4 bases, with 11 bases remaining between them. The CDR3 loop reads CASSLPGTPYGYTF. CDR3 DNA: TGCGCCAGCAGCTTGCCAGGGACACCCTATGGCTACACCTTC.

The chain employs TRBV11-3 and TRBJ2-2, with D uncertain. Trimming pared 3 bases from V and 0 bases from J, leaving 11 bases between. Looked up from germline, CDR1 is SGHNT and CDR2 is YENEEA. This CDR3 has 16 residues. The CDR3 DNA follows: TGTGCCAGCAGCTTGACTTTATCTCCGAACACCGGGGAGCTGTTTTTT. Translating it yields CASSLTLSPNTGELFF.

V and J are TRBV20-1 and TRBJ1-3; D is possibly TRBD1 (5 bases). V was trimmed by 3 bases and J by 0 bases, leaving 6 bases between them. Germline V gene data show CDR1 as DFQATT and CDR2 as SNEGSKA (reference sequence). The CDR3 contains 13 residues. CDR3 sequence: CSASRGSGNTIYF. CDR3 sequence (DNA): TGCAGTGCTAGTAGGGGCTCTGGAAACACCATATATTTT.

CDR3 sequence (DNA): TGTGCCAGCAGCTTCCGGGAACAAGACTACACCTTC. Its translation: CASSFREQDYTF. The chain has TRBV11-2 and TRBJ1-2; the D is unclear. The CDR3 consists of 12 residues. Per germline, CDR1 SGHAT and CDR2 FQNNGV. The V end lost 3 bases, the J end lost 10 bases, and 12 bases lay between the germline ends.

J is TRBJ1-1 and V is TRBV7-3, with a possible D match to TRBD1 (5 bases). Between the trimmed V and J ends, which lost 1 base and 4 bases, there was a span of 13 bases. The CDR3 runs 15 residues. Germline V gene data show CDR1 as SGHTA and CDR2 as FQGTGA. The chain's CDR3 is CASSLRGSGGTEAFF. The CDR3, as DNA: TGTGCCAGCAGCTTAAGGGGAAGCGGGGGCACTGAAGCTTTCTTT.

The CDR3 protein is CAISERQAATNEKLFF. The CDR3 DNA follows: TGTGCCATCAGTGAACGACAGGCAGCAACTAATGAAAAACTGTTTTTT. The rearrangement links TRBV10-3 to TRBJ1-4; a possible D gene is TRBD1 (6 bases). The length of the CDR3 is 16 residues. Germline CDR1 and CDR2: ENHRY and SYGVKD. V was clipped by 3 bases and J by 0 bases, with 11 bases between them.

The rearrangement uses TRBV29-1 and TRBJ2-2; possibly TRBD1 for D (5 bases). Germline V CDR1 and CDR2: SQVTM, ANQGSEA. CDR3 length: 12 amino acids. The germline V and J ends were trimmed by 4 bases and 6 bases, with 9 bases remaining between them. CDR3 sequence (DNA): TGCAGCGTTGGGATAGGGGCCGGGGAGCTGTTTTTT. Its translation: CSVGIGAGELFF.

The rearrangement uses TRBV27 and TRBJ1-2, with TRBD1 matching over 9 bases. Germline values: CDR1 MNHEY, CDR2 SMNVEV (reference sequence). The V and J ends lost 8 bases and 4 bases, in that order; junction bases with no gene match: 11. CDR3 length equals 15 residues. Here the CDR3 reads CASGTGSGWSYGYTF. The CDR3 DNA reads as TGTGCCAGCGGGACAGGGAGTGGTTGGAGCTATGGCTACACCTTC.